This TCR beta chain was identified during a study of T cell responses to AZD1222 COVID-19 vaccine. Repertoires were generated with immunoSEQ multiplex PCR, while TCRdb's copy carries only in-frame clones and drops some. The sample carries 150,000 or so clones, roughly 91% recorded once. General study findings and limits: Rises in breadth and depth of Spike-specific TCRs came after two AZD1222 doses.

In regard to this clone: Its specificity is unknown.

Germline lookup yields CDR1 SGHTA and CDR2 FQGNSA. Trimming pared 2 bases from V and 4 bases from J, leaving 14 bases between. The CDR3 has 16 amino acids. Sequenced here: peripheral blood, sampled on day 0 of AZD1222 vaccination. This TCR was sampled from an adult in good health. V is TRBV7-2 and J is TRBJ2-2; D unclear. The CDR3 region is CASSLLLASVTGELFF. DNA of the CDR3: TGTGCCAGCAGCTTACTTCTCGCGAGTGTCACCGGGGAGCTGTTTTTT.